This TCR beta chain was observed in a study of blood T cell repertoires in COVID-19. Across the study: Specimens from acute and convalescent COVID-19 originated in the United States, Italy and Spain.

Some clones are missing from TCRdb's copy, which holds only in-frame ones; the method was immunoSEQ multiplex PCR. Found here are 160,000 or so clones, around 81% of them singletons; the top ten hold approximately 6%. This clone was recorded only once. Recovered status applied to Cohort 3 donors who had two consecutive negative PCRs. It also applied to those with clearance or with symptom resolution. V dropped 4 bases and J dropped 6 bases, with 12 bases sitting between them. CDR1 is KGHDR and CDR2 is SFDVKD in the germline V gene. The CDR3 has 14 amino acids. This clonotype was obtained from a man between 40 and 49 years old who had recovered from COVID-19. Sequencing was performed on PBMCs or T cells enriched from blood (not recorded which). The V and J genes are TRBV24-1 and TRBJ2-1; maybe TRBD2 (5 bases). Here the CDR3 DNA reads TGTGCCACCAGTGACTCCTGGGAGCTCAATGAGCAGTTCTTC. Its translation: CATSDSWELNEQFF.